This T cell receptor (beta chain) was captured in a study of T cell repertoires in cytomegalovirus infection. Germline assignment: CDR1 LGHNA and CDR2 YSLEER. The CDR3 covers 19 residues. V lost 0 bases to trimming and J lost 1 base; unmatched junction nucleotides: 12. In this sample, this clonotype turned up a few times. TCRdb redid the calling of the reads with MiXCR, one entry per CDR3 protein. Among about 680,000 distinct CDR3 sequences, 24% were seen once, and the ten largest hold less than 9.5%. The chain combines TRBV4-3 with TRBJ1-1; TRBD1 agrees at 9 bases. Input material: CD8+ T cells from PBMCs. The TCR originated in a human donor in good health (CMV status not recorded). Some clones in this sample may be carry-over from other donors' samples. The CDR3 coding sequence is TGCGCCAGCAGCCAAGATGTTTTGGCGACAGGGGGAAAGAACACTGAAGCTTTCTTT. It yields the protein CASSQDVLATGGKNTEAFF.